The entry that follows covers one T cell receptor beta chain sequence. The antigen remains undetermined. The data were produced by immunoSEQ multiplex PCR, yet TCRdb's version contains in-frame clones alone and is incomplete. This repertoire shows about 170,000 clones, around 90% found once; its top ten account for 0.85% to 1.2%. This specimen comes from a study of T cell responses to AZD1222 COVID-19 vaccine. Study-level results: Researchers took repertoire samples only after the peak T cell response had come.

In germline, CDR1 is MNHEY, CDR2 SVGAGI. This CDR3 is built from 12 residues. V lost 5 bases and J lost 3, with 7 bases in between. Specimen: peripheral blood, collected 28 days after the second AZD1222 dose. The receptor's source is an adult who received the AZD1222 COVID-19 vaccine. V is TRBV6-5 and J is TRBJ1-1; D is uncertain. The CDR3 spells CASSNQDTEAFF. The CDR3 region has the DNA TGTGCCAGCAGTAATCAGGACACTGAAGCTTTCTTT.